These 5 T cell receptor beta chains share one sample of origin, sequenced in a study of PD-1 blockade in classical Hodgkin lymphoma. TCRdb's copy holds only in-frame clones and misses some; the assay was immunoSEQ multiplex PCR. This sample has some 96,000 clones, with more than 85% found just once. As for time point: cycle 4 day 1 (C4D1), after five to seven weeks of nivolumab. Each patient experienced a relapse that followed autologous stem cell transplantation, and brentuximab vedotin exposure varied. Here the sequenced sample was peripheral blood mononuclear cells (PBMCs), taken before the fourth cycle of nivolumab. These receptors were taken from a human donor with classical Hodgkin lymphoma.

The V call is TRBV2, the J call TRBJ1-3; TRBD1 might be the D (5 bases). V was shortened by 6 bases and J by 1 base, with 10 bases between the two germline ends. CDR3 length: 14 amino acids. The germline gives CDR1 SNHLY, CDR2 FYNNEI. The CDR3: CASRVTESGNTIYF. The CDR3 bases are TGTGCCAGCAGGGTGACAGAATCTGGAAACACCATATATTTT.

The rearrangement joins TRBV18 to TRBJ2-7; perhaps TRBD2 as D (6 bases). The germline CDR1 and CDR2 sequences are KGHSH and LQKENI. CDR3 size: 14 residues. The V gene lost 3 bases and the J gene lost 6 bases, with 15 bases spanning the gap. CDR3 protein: CASSPGLAPGEQYF. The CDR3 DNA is TGTGCCAGCTCACCGGGACTGGCCCCGGGCGAGCAGTACTTC. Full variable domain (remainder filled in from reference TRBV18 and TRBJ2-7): NAGVMQNPRHLVRRRGQEARLRCSPMKGHSHVYWYRQLPEEGLKFMVYLQKENIIDESGMPKERFSAEFPKEGPSILRIQQVVRGDSAAYFCASSPGLAPGEQYFGPGTRLTVT.

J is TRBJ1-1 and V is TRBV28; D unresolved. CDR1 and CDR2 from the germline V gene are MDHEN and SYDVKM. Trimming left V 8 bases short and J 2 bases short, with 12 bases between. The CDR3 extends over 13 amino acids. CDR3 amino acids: CASVYRLNTEAFF. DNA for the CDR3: TGTGCCAGCGTCTACCGGTTAAACACTGAAGCTTTCTTT.

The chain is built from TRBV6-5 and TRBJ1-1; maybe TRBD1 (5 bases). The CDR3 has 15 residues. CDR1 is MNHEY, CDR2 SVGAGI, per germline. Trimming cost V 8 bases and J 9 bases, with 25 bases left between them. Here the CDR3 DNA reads TGTGCCAGCCTCGTCCAGTTAGGAGGGGATCCACAAGCTTTCTTT. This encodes CASLVQLGGDPQAFF.

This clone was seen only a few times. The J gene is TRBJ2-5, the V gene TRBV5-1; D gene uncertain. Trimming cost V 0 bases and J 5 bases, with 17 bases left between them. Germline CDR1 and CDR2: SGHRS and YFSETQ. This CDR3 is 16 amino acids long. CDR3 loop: CASSLVGAQRQETQYF. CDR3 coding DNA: TGCGCCAGCAGCTTGGTAGGTGCCCAAAGGCAGGAGACCCAGTACTTC.